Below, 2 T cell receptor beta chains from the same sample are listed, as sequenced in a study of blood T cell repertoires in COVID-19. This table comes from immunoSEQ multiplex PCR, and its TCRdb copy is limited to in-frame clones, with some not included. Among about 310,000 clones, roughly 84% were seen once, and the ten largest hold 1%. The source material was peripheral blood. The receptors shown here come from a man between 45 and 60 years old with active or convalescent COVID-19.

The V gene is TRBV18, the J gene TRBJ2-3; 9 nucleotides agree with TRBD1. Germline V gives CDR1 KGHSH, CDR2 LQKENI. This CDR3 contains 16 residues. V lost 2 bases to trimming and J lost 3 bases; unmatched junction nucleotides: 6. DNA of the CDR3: TGTGCCAGCTCACCAACCGGGACAGGGATAACAGATACGCAGTATTTT. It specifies CASSPTGTGITDTQYF.

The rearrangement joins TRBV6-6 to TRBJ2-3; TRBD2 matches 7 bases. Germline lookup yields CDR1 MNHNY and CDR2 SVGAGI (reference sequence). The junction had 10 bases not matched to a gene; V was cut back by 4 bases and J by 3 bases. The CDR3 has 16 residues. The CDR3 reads CASSLVFGGRTDTQYF. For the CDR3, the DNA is TGTGCCAGCAGTTTGGTCTTCGGCGGGAGAACAGATACGCAGTATTTT.